This is a list of T cell receptor beta chains from one sample in a study of cytomegalovirus exposure and HLA in healthy donors. Assay used: immunoSEQ multiplex PCR; TCRdb lists only in-frame clones, some missing. This table holds under 85,000 clones. Sequenced: PBMCs. The source is a boy between 10 and 17 years old in good health and CMV-seronegative. Each CDR3 is given with its conserved first and last residue. The D gene is left open where the match is weak.

>-|TRBJ1-5|TRBV6-6
TGTGCCAGCAGTTACTCAGGAGGGGTTCAGCCCCAGCATTTT
CASSYSGGVQPQHF
>-|TRBJ2-4|TRBV4-1
TGCGCCAGCACCACGGGGGACGGACTAGCCAAAAACATTCAGTACTTC
CASTTGDGLAKNIQYF
>TRBD1|TRBJ2-5|TRBV12-5
TGTGCTAGTGGATTAAAGGAGACAGGGCTCAACCCGTACCAAGAGACCCAGTACTTC
CASGLKETGLNPYQETQYF
>TRBD1|TRBJ2-1|TRBV25-1
TGTGCCAGCAGTGTTCCCCAGGGACAGGGCGACAATGAGCAGTTCTTC
CASSVPQGQGDNEQFF
>TRBD2|TRBJ2-4|TRBV11-3
TGTGCCAGCAGCCCCGGGACTAGCGGTAAAAACATTCAGTACTTC
CASSPGTSGKNIQYF
>-|TRBJ2-7|TRBV5-1
TGCGCCAGCAGAACGGGACTCTGGGACGAGCAGTACTTC
CASRTGLWDEQYF
>-|TRBJ2-1|TRBV6-1
TGTGCCAGCAGTGAAACTTACCGGGAAAAGCAGTTCTTC
CASSETYREKQFF
>TRBD1|TRBJ1-1|TRBV6-4
TGTGCCAGCAGTGCATCCAGGGGGGTCACTGAAGCTTTCTTT
CASSASRGVTEAFF
>-|TRBJ2-7|TRBV18
TGTGCCAGCTCTGAACAGGAACTTCTAGAGGTCTGGGAGCAGTACTTC
CASSEQELLEVWEQYF
>TRBD2|TRBJ2-7|TRBV27
TGTGCCAGCAGATACCTAGCGGGACCCTACGAGCAGTACTTC
CASRYLAGPYEQYF
>-|TRBJ1-1|TRBV10-2
TGCGCCAGCAGTGTATTGTTAATGAACACTGAAGCTTTCTTT
CASSVLLMNTEAFF
>TRBD1|TRBJ1-2|TRBV19
TGTGCCAGTAGTATCACAGGGGGCACTAGTGGCTACACCTTC
CASSITGGTSGYTF
>-|TRBJ2-1|TRBV13
TGTGCCAGCAGCTCTTCCGGGACTGATCGTTCGGGGCAGTTCTTC
CASSSSGTDRSGQFF
>TRBD1|TRBJ1-1|TRBV18
TGTGCCAGCTCACCGACGACAGGGTTCACTGAAGCTTTCTTT
CASSPTTGFTEAFF
>-|TRBJ2-7|TRBV7-9
TGTGCCAGCAGCTTAGAGGCGGGTTCCGACGAGCAGTACTTC
CASSLEAGSDEQYF
>TRBD1|TRBJ1-2|TRBV7-9
TGTGCCAGCAGCTTCTCGGACAGGGCCGATGGCTACACCTTC
CASSFSDRADGYTF
>TRBD1|TRBJ1-2|TRBV27
TGTGCCAGCAGCCTAGGGACAGGGAATGGCTACACCTTC
CASSLGTGNGYTF
>-|TRBJ2-3|TRBV27
TGTGCCAGCAGTTTGGAACCTCTCAGCGCAGATACGCAGTATTTT
CASSLEPLSADTQYF
>TRBD1|TRBJ1-5|TRBV13
TGTGCCAGCAGCCACGGGACAGAAGATCAGCCCCAGCATTTT
CASSHGTEDQPQHF
>TRBD1|TRBJ1-5|TRBV27
TGTGCCAGCAGTATCGGACAGGGGAGGCGCGAAAGCAATCAGCCCCAGCATTTT
CASSIGQGRRESNQPQHF
>TRBD1|TRBJ1-1|TRBV10-1
TGCGCCAGCAGGGGACAGGGGTCGGGTGAAGCTTTCTTT
CASRGQGSGEAFF
>TRBD1|TRBJ2-7|TRBV2
TGTGCCAGCCGGACAGGAATCGACTACGAGCAGTACTTC
CASRTGIDYEQYF
>TRBD2|TRBJ2-2|TRBV19
TGTGCCAGTAGTATCGGACTAGCGATCGACACCGGGGAGCTGTTTTTT
CASSIGLAIDTGELFF
>-|TRBJ1-2|TRBV6-1
TGTGCCAGCAACCAGGGTGAATCGTGGGGCTACACCTTC
CASNQGESWGYTF
>-|TRBJ1-1|TRBV6-5
TGTGCCAGCAGTTACCAACAGGGCAGTAACACTGAAGCTTTCTTT
CASSYQQGSNTEAFF
>-|TRBJ1-4|TRBV4-2
TGTGCCAGCTACCCCGGCGGAAGACGAACTAATGAAAAACTGTTTTTT
CASYPGGRRTNEKLFF
>TRBD2|TRBJ2-1|TRBV6-1
TGTGCCGCCCCTTGGTTGCCGGGAGGTAACAATGAGCAGTTCTTC
CAAPWLPGGNNEQFF
>-|TRBJ1-1|TRBV19
TGTGCCAGTAGTATGAGGGAGGGCAGAGAAGCTTTCTTT
CASSMREGREAFF
>TRBD1|TRBJ1-6|TRBV5-6
TGTGCCAGCAGCTTCGGGGACAGGGATAATTCACCCCTCCACTTT
CASSFGDRDNSPLHF
>TRBD2|TRBJ2-7|TRBV5-1
TGCGCCAGCAGCAAGGGACTAGCGGGAGAAGGGTACGAGCAGTACTTC
CASSKGLAGEGYEQYF
>-|TRBJ2-5|TRBV10-3
TGTGCCATCAGTGTTCCAGGGTACCAAGAGACCCAGTACTTC
CAISVPGYQETQYF
>-|TRBJ1-1|TRBV29-1
TGCAGCGTTGAAGTCTCGGGGAGCTTCAGGAACACTGAAGCTTTCTTT
CSVEVSGSFRNTEAFF
>-|TRBJ2-1|TRBV6-5
TGTGCCAGCAGTCCCGACTCAGGGTACAATGAGCAGTTCTTC
CASSPDSGYNEQFF
>-|TRBJ1-2|TRBV6-6
TGTGCCAGCAGCGAGCCGGGAAGTCGGCTATTCACCTTC
CASSEPGSRLFTF
>-|TRBJ2-3|TRBV19
TGTGCCAGTAGTCAAGGGCAACAGGGTAAAGATACGCAGTATTTT
CASSQGQQGKDTQYF
>-|TRBJ1-6|TRBV5-5
TGTGCCAGCAGCTTTCAGCAGGATTCACCCCTCCACTTT
CASSFQQDSPLHF
>-|TRBJ2-7|TRBV15
TGTGCCACTTACCAAAGCGACAGTATCCACGAGCAGTACTTC
CATYQSDSIHEQYF
>-|TRBJ1-5|TRBV6-5
TGTGCCAGCGGACGGGGGGAGCCCCAGCATTTT
CASGRGEPQHF
>TRBD1|TRBJ2-2|TRBV5-1
TGCGCCAGCAGCTTGGGGGGGACAGGAAACACCGGGGAGCTGTTTTTT
CASSLGGTGNTGELFF
>-|TRBJ1-2|TRBV19
TGTGCCAGTAGTAGGGACACAGTCTTCTATGGCTACACCTTC
CASSRDTVFYGYTF
>-|TRBJ2-1|TRBV19
TGTGCCAGTAGTTGGGCAAGGGAGCAGTTCTTC
CASSWAREQFF
>-|TRBJ2-7|TRBV18
TGTGCCAGCTCCCCAGAGAACTACGAGCAGTACTTC
CASSPENYEQYF
>-|TRBJ1-5|TRBV14
TGTGCCAGCAGCTGGAACATAGCCGAGGACAATCAGCCCCAGCATTTT
CASSWNIAEDNQPQHF
>-|TRBJ1-1|TRBV19
TGTGCCAGTAGTATAAAGGGCCCCATCAGGGGACCTGAAGCTTTCTTT
CASSIKGPIRGPEAFF
>TRBD1|TRBJ2-7|TRBV9
TGTGCCAGCAGCGCGGGACAGGTGGGCTACGAGCAGTACTTC
CASSAGQVGYEQYF